This is a list of T cell receptor beta chains from one sample in a study of cytomegalovirus exposure and HLA in healthy donors. Sequencing used immunoSEQ multiplex PCR; TCRdb keeps in-frame clones, though not all of them. Of some 93,000 clones in the sample, 65% to 85% were seen once. The material sequenced was PBMCs. These receptors all stem from a man aged 50-59 years in good health and CMV-seronegative. CDR3s include the opening cysteine and the closing phenylalanine or tryptophan. A D gene is named only where the DNA matches it firmly. Expanded clones are given a class, and other clones once, few, many or no size at all.

V,D,size,J,DNA,CDR3
TRBV7-9,TRBD1,.,TRBJ2-3,TGTGCCAGCAGCCCCCGGACAGGGGCAGCAGATACGCAGTATTTT,CASSPRTGAADTQYF
TRBV4-1,TRBD1,.,TRBJ2-7,TGCGCCAGCAGTATGGACAGGGGGCGTCAGGAGTACTTC,CASSMDRGRQEYF
TRBV7-9,TRBD1,.,TRBJ1-2,TGTGCCAGCAGTTCACAGGGGGCGCGAGGCTACACCTTC,CASSSQGARGYTF
TRBV13,.,.,TRBJ1-4,TGTGCCAGCAGCTTAGGCAGGACTAATGAAAAACTGTTTTTT,CASSLGRTNEKLFF
TRBV9,.,.,TRBJ1-2,TGTGCCAGCAGCGTACCGGAAGGACTGCTCCCCCGGGGCTACACCTTC,CASSVPEGLLPRGYTF
TRBV6-5,.,.,TRBJ2-2,TGTGCCAGCAGTCAATACCTAAGCACCGGGGAGCTGTTTTTT,CASSQYLSTGELFF
TRBV9,TRBD2,.,TRBJ2-3,TGTGCCAGCAGCGTAGATGGCGGGACTAGCGGTGCCTCTCAGTATTTT,CASSVDGGTSGASQYF
TRBV29-1,.,.,TRBJ2-1,TGCAGCGTGGTACTAAGGAGACTATCAATTAGGGCCTACAATGAGCAGTTCTTC,CSVVLRRLSIRAYNEQFF
TRBV5-4,TRBD1,.,TRBJ2-7,TGTGCCAGCAGCTTGGGACAGGGGGCTCTATACGAGCAGTACTTC,CASSLGQGALYEQYF
TRBV18,.,.,TRBJ1-5,TGTGCCAGCTCACCACCAGGGGCTGGCTGGAAGCCCCAGCATTTT,CASSPPGAGWKPQHF
TRBV10-3,TRBD1,.,TRBJ2-7,TGTGCCATCAGTGAACCGCAGGGGGTCCACGAGCAGTACTTC,CAISEPQGVHEQYF
TRBV5-4,.,few,TRBJ2-5,TGTGCCAGCAGCTTGGCAGGGGGGATCCAAGAGACCCAGTACTTC,CASSLAGGIQETQYF
TRBV19,.,.,TRBJ1-6,TGTGCCACCGGGGGACCCTATAATTCACCCCTCCACTTT,CATGGPYNSPLHF
TRBV27,TRBD2,.,TRBJ2-1,TGTGCCAGCAGTTTCAAACTAGCGGGAGGATCCTACAATGAGCAGTTCTTC,CASSFKLAGGSYNEQFF
TRBV7-9,.,few,TRBJ2-6,TGTGCCAGCAGCTTAGCACTCCGAATCCACCCTGGGGCCAACGTCCTGACTTTC,CASSLALRIHPGANVLTF
TRBV4-1,.,.,TRBJ1-1,TGTGCCAGCAGCCCAAGCGCAGGGCTACCTGAAGCTTTCTTT,CASSPSAGLPEAFF
TRBV5-1,.,.,TRBJ1-4,TGCGCCAGCAGCTTGTCAACAGGGAGTGAGGTTGAAAAACTGTTTTTT,CASSLSTGSEVEKLFF
TRBV6-1,.,.,TRBJ2-2,TGTGCCAGCAGTGAAAGCGTGAACACCGGGGAGCTGTTTTTT,CASSESVNTGELFF
TRBV28,.,.,TRBJ2-1,TGTGCCAGCAGTTTGGGGGGAGAGCGGCGGTTCTTC,CASSLGGERRFF
TRBV4-2,.,few,TRBJ1-1,TGTGCCAGCAGCCAAGACTCTCCTCTTGGCGGCCCTGGAGCTTTCTTT,CASSQDSPLGGPGAFF
TRBV29-1,TRBD1,.,TRBJ2-7,TGCAGCGTTGAAGATACCGGGACAGGCCACTACGAGCAGTACTTC,CSVEDTGTGHYEQYF
TRBV5-6,.,few,TRBJ2-1,TGTGCCAGCAGCTTGTTGGAGACTATACACAATGAGCAGTTCTTC,CASSLLETIHNEQFF
TRBV10-3,TRBD2,.,TRBJ2-2,TGTGCCATTGGGGGGAGGGTAATCGCCGGGGAGCTGTTTTTT,CAIGGRVIAGELFF
TRBV30,.,once,TRBJ2-4,TGTGCCTGGAGGACTCGCCCGGGTATTCAGTACTTC,CAWRTRPGIQYF
TRBV11-1,.,.,TRBJ1-2,TGTGCCAGCAGCCCTAACAGGGTAACTAACTATGGCTACACCTTC,CASSPNRVTNYGYTF
TRBV10-2,TRBD1,.,TRBJ1-2,TGCGCCAGCAGTGCTGACAGGGACGGGGGCTACACCTTC,CASSADRDGGYTF
TRBV6-5,TRBD1,.,TRBJ2-4,TGTGCCAGCAGTGCCACCGGGACAGGGAAAAACATTCAGTACTTC,CASSATGTGKNIQYF
TRBV7-3,TRBD2,.,TRBJ2-2,TGTGCCAGCAGCACTAGCGGGAGGAGCACCGGGGAGCTGTTTTTT,CASSTSGRSTGELFF
TRBV7-3,.,.,TRBJ1-2,TGTGCCAGCAGCCCTCTGACCGAGGCAGATGGCTACACCTTC,CASSPLTEADGYTF
TRBV11-2,.,few,TRBJ2-7,TGTGCCAGCAGTCCAGGGACACTTTCCTACGAGCAGTACTTC,CASSPGTLSYEQYF
TRBV4-1,TRBD1,few,TRBJ2-2,TGCGCCAGCAGTCATATGGGGGGCAGGGGGCCGCGTGGGAACACCGGGGAGCTGTTTTTT,CASSHMGGRGPRGNTGELFF
TRBV6-5,.,.,TRBJ1-5,TGTGCCAGCAGTTACGGAGCCAATAGCAATCAGCCCCAGCATTTT,CASSYGANSNQPQHF
TRBV5-6,.,.,TRBJ1-1,TGTGCCAGCAGCTTTGGAACAGAGAACACTGAAGCTTTCTTT,CASSFGTENTEAFF
TRBV7-3,TRBD2,.,TRBJ2-5,TGTGCCACTTCGTCGGGCGGGAGGGCCGGGGAGACCCAGTACTTC,CATSSGGRAGETQYF
TRBV6-6,TRBD2,.,TRBJ2-5,TGTGCCAGCAGTTACGGCGGGAGGACTGGAGAGACCCAGTACTTC,CASSYGGRTGETQYF
TRBV19,.,.,TRBJ1-5,TGTGCCAGTAAAGAAGACAGACATCAGCCCCAGCATTTT,CASKEDRHQPQHF
TRBV4-3,TRBD1,.,TRBJ2-1,TGCGCCAGCAGCCAAGAGAGGACAGGGGGTCTAGGAGAGCAGTTCTTC,CASSQERTGGLGEQFF
TRBV9,.,.,TRBJ1-2,TGTGCCAGCAGCGTACTACGGGATGGCTACACCTTC,CASSVLRDGYTF
TRBV7-2,TRBD2,once,TRBJ2-1,TGTGCCAGCAGCTTACCCGGGACTAGCGGGAGGACCTTCTACAATGAGCAGTTCTTC,CASSLPGTSGRTFYNEQFF
TRBV27,TRBD2,.,TRBJ2-1,TGTGCCAGCACCCAGACTAGCGGGAGGTCCTGGGGCTCCTACAATGAGCAGTTCTTC,CASTQTSGRSWGSYNEQFF
TRBV6-5,TRBD1,.,TRBJ2-7,TGTGCCAGCATCCAGATGACAGGGGGAGGTACCGAGCAGTACTTC,CASIQMTGGGTEQYF
TRBV5-1,TRBD2,.,TRBJ2-1,TGCGCCAGTACGCCGGGACTAGCGGGACGGGGAGGTGAGCAGTTCTTC,CASTPGLAGRGGEQFF
TRBV27,TRBD2,.,TRBJ2-7,TGTGCCAGCAGTTTCATAGCGGGAGAAACCTCCTACGAGCAGTACTTC,CASSFIAGETSYEQYF
TRBV2,.,.,TRBJ1-2,TGTGCCAGCAGTGTCCCTCCAGCGGACTATGGCTACACCTTC,CASSVPPADYGYTF
TRBV4-1,.,.,TRBJ2-7,TGCGCCAGCAGCCATCAAGGGGCCCCGGCCCCCGAGCAGTACTTC,CASSHQGAPAPEQYF
TRBV9,TRBD2,few,TRBJ2-5,TGTGCCAGCAGCTTCGGGACTAGCGGGAGGGGAGAGACCCAGTACTTC,CASSFGTSGRGETQYF
TRBV5-1,TRBD2,.,TRBJ2-7,TGCGCCAGCAGCTTGTCGCGTCTAGCGGGAGTCGAGCAGTACTTC,CASSLSRLAGVEQYF
TRBV7-2,.,once,TRBJ1-2,TGTGCCAGCAGCCCTTCGGACGGGAGCTATGGCTACACCTTC,CASSPSDGSYGYTF
TRBV28,.,.,TRBJ1-1,TGTGCCAGCCTCCTGGGAGGGAACACTGAAGCTTTCTTT,CASLLGGNTEAFF
TRBV2,TRBD1,few,TRBJ1-4,TGTGCCAGCGACAGGGGGAAACTGTTTTTT,CASDRGKLFF
TRBV5-1,TRBD1,few,TRBJ2-7,TGCGCCAGCAGCCCCGGGACAGGGGACCTCTACGAGCAGTACTTC,CASSPGTGDLYEQYF
TRBV15,TRBD1,.,TRBJ2-1,TGTGCCACCAGCAGAGCGAGACAGGGATACAATGAGCAGTTCTTC,CATSRARQGYNEQFF
TRBV11-3,.,.,TRBJ2-3,TGTGCCAGCAGCTTAGAAGCGGGTACAGATACGCAGTATTTT,CASSLEAGTDTQYF
TRBV4-1,TRBD2,once,TRBJ2-3,TGCGCCAGCAGCCAAGAACTAGCGGGGGCGGTAGATACGCAGTATTTT,CASSQELAGAVDTQYF
TRBV5-1,TRBD2,.,TRBJ2-1,TGCGCCAGCAGCTTGGCCTCGGGGACTAGCGGGAGTGGGATGCAGTTCTTC,CASSLASGTSGSGMQFF